This T cell receptor beta chain was found in a study of beta chain features in type 1 diabetes. Study-level information: Patients and healthy donors were similar in age, gender and cell yields.

Study results and caveats: TCRB CDR3 length was moderately but significantly reduced in all four CD4+ subsets of Type 1 diabetes patients. For patients, the naive, central memory and Treg TCRB repertoires appeared more alike than for healthy donors.

Every participating donor gave one draw, a heparinised blood sample averaging about 110 mL. CD4+ naive, central memory, regulatory and stem cell-like memory subsets were isolated by sorting on CD45RO/CCR7/CD25/CD127/CD95/CD27. Regarding this clone: Its matching antigen is unknown.

With 4 bases removed from V and 5 bases from J, the gap between germline ends came to 10 bases. Germline CDR1 and CDR2: SGHRS and YFSETQ. The CDR3 covers 13 residues. Sequenced material consisted of expressed TCRB transcripts (all of the isolated RNA was reverse transcribed). Clones were read by immunoSEQ multiplex PCR, and TCRdb kept only the in-frame ones, dropping some. The top ten clones hold around 0.029% of a sample with about 260,000 clones, about a fifth of them seen once. This sequence originates from a woman in her 40s with type 1 diabetes. Specimen: naive CD4+ T cells from blood. J is TRBJ2-1 and V is TRBV5-1, with D perhaps TRBD1 (7 bases). CDR3 sequence (DNA): TGCGCCAGCAGCCGCGGGACAGACAATGAGCAGTTCTTC. Its translation: CASSRGTDNEQFF.